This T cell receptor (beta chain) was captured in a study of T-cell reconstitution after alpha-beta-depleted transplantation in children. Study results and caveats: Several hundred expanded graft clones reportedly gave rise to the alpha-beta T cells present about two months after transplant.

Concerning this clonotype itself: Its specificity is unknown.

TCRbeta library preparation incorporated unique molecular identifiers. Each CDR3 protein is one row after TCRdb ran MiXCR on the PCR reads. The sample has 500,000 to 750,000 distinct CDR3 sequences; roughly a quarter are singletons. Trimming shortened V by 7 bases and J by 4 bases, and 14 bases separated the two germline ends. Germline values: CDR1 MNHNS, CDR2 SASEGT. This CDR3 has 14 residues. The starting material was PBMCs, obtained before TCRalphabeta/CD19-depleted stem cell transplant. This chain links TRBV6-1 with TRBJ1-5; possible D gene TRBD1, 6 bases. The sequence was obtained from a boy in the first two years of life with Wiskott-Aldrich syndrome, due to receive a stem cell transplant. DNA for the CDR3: TGTGCCAGCAAAGAAGGGGGGCGTAATCAGCCCCAGCATTTT. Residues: CASKEGGRNQPQHF.